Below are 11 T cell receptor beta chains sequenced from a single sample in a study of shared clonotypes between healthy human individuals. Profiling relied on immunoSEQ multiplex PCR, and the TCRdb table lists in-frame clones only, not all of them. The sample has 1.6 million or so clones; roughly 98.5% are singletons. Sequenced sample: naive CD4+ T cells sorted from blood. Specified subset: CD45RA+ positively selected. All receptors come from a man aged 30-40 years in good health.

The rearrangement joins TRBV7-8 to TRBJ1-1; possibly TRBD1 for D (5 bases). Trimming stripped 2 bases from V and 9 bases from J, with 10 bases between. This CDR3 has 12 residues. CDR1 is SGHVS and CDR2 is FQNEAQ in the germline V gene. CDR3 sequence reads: CASSLKGDKAFF. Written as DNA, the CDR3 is TGTGCCAGCAGCTTAAAAGGGGATAAAGCTTTCTTT. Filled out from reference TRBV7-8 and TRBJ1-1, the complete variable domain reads GAGVSQSPRYKVAKRGQDVALRCDPISGHVSLFWYQQALGQGPEFLTYFQNEAQLDKSGLPSDRFFAERPEGSVSTLKIQRTQQEDSAVYLCASSLKGDKAFFGQGTRLTVV.

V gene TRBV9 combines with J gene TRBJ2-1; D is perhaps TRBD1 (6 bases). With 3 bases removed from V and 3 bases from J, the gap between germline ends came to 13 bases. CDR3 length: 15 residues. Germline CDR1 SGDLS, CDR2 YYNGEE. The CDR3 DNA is TGTGCCAGCAGCGCAATCAGGGGCCGCTACAATGAGCAGTTCTTC. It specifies CASSAIRGRYNEQFF.

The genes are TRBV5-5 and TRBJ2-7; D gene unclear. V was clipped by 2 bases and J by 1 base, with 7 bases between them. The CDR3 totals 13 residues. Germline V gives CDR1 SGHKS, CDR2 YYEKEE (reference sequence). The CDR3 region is CASSFINSYEQYF. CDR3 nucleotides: TGTGCCAGCAGCTTCATAAATTCCTACGAGCAGTACTTC.

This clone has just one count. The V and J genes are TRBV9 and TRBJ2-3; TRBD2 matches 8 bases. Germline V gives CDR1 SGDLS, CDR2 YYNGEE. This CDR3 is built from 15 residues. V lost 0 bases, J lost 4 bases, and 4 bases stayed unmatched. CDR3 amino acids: CASSVEAGVADTQYF. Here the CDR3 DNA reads TGTGCCAGCAGCGTAGAAGCGGGAGTCGCAGATACGCAGTATTTT.

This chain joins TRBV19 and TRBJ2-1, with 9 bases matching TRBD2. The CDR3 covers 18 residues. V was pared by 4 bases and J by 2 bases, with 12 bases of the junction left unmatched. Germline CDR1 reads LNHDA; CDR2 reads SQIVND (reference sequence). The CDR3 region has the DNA TGTGCCAGTAGTACCCCACCCGGGACTAGCCCCACCTACAATGAGCAGTTCTTC. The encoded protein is CASSTPPGTSPTYNEQFF.

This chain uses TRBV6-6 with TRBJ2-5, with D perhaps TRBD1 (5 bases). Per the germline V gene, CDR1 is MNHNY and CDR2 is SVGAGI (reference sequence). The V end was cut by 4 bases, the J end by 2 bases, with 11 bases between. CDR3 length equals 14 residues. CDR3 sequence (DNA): TGTGCCAGCAGTTTCGCAAGACAGCAAGAGACCCAGTACTTC. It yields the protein CASSFARQQETQYF.

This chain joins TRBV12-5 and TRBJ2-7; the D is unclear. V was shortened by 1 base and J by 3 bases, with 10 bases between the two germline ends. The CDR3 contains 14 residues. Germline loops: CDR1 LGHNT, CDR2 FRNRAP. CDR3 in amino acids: CASGLGRADYEQYF. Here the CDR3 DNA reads TGTGCTAGTGGTTTGGGTAGGGCAGACTACGAGCAGTACTTC.

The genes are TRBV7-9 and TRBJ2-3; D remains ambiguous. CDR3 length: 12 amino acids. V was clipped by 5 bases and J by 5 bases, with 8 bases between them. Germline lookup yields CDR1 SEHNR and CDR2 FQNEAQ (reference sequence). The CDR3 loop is CASSQIRDTQYF. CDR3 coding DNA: TGTGCCAGCAGCCAGATTCGAGATACGCAGTATTTT.

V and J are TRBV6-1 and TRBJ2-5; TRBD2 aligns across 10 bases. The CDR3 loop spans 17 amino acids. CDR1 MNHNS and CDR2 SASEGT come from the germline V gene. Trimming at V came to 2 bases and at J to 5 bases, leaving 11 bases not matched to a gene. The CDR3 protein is CASSERRLAGFGETQYF. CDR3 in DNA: TGTGCCAGCAGTGAACGAAGACTAGCGGGTTTTGGGGAGACCCAGTACTTC.

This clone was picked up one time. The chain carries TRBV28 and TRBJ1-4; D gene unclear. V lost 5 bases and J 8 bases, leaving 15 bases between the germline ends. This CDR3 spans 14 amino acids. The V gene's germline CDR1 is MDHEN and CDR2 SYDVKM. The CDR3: CASSVLNLGEKLFF. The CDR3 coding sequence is TGTGCCAGCAGTGTACTAAATCTCGGCGAAAAACTGTTTTTT.

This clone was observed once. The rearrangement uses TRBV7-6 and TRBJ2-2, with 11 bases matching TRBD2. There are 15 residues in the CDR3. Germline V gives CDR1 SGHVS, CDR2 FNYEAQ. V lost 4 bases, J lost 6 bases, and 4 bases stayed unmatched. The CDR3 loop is CASSSIAGGPGELFF. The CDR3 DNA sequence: TGTGCCAGCAGCTCGATAGCGGGAGGGCCCGGGGAGCTGTTTTTT.